This T cell receptor beta chain was retrieved from a study of chemoradiotherapy in HPV16-positive cancers. Assay: immunoSEQ multiplex PCR; the TCRdb copy retains only in-frame clones and omits some. The repertoire holds about 39,000 clones, with about 77% as singletons. Study findings and constraints: In HPV16-positive patients, HPV-responsive T-cell expansion tracked better recurrence-free survival. The functional HPV-specific definition rests on just a couple of HPV16-positive patients.

V shed 5 bases and J 3 bases; nucleotides not matched to a gene: 4. Germline V gives CDR1 SGHTA, CDR2 FQGNSA. There are 14 residues in the CDR3. Turning to this clone: Its antigen is currently unknown.

This chain links TRBV7-2 with TRBJ2-3, with 8 bases identical to TRBD1. This specimen consisted of blood, obtained from a patient who underwent chemoradiotherapy. The TCR originated in a human donor with HPV-associated anogenital cancer. The CDR3 is CASSLTGGTDTQYF. The DNA for the CDR3 is TGTGCCAGCAGCCTTACAGGGGGTACAGATACGCAGTATTTT.